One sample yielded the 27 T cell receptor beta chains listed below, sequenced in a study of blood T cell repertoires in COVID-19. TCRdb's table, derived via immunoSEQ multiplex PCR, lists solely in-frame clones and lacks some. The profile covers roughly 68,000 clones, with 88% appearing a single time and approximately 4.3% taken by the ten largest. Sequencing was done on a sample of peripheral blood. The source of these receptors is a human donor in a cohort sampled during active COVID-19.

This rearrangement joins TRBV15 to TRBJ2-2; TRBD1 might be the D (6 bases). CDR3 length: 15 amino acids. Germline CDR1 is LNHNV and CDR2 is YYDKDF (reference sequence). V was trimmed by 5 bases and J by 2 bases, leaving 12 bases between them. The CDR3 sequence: CATSGRTANTGELFF. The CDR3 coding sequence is TGTGCCACCAGCGGTCGGACAGCTAACACCGGGGAGCTGTTTTTT. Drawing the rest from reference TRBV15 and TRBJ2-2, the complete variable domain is DAMVIQNPRYQVTQFGKPVTLSCSQTLNHNVMYWYQQKSSQAPKLLFHYYDKDFNNEADTPDNFQSRRPNTSFCFLDIRSPGLGDTAMYLCATSGRTANTGELFFGEGSRLTVL.

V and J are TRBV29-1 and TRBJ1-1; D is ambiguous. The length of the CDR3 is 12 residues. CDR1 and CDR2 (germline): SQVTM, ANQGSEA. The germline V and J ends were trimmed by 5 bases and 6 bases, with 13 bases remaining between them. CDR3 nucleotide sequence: TGCAGCGTTAGTGATGTAGCGGCTGAAGCTTTCTTT. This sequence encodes CSVSDVAAEAFF.

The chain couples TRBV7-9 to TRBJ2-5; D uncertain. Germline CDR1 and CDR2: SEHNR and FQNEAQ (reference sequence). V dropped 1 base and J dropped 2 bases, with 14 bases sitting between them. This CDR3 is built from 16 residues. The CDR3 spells CASSLGHRLFQETQYF. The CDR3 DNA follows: TGTGCCAGCAGCTTAGGACATCGGCTTTTTCAAGAGACCCAGTACTTC.

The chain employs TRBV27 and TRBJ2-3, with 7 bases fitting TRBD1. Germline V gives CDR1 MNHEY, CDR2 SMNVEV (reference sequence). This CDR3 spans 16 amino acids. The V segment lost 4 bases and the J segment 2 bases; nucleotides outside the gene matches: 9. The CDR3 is CASSSSGQISTDTQYF. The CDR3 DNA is TGTGCCAGCAGTTCCTCGGGACAGATTTCCACAGATACGCAGTATTTT.

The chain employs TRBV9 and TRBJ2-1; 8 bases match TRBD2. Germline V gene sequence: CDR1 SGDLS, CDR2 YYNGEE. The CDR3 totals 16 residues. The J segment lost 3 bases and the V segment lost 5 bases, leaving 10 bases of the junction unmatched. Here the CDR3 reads CASSYLGSGSYNEQFF. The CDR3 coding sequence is TGTGCCAGCAGTTATCTTGGGAGCGGGAGCTACAATGAGCAGTTCTTC.

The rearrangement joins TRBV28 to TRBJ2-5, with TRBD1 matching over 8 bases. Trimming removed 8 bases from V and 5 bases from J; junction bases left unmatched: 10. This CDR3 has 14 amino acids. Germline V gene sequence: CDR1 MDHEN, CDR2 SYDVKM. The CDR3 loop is CASWMAGGKETQYF. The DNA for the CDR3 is TGTGCCAGCTGGATGGCAGGGGGCAAGGAGACCCAGTACTTC.

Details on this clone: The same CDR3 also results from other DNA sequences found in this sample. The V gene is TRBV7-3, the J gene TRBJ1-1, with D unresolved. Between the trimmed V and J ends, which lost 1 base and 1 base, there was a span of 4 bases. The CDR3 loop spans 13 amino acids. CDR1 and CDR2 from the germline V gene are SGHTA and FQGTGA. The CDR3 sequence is CASSLRGNTEAFF. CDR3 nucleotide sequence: TGTGCCAGCAGCTTAAGAGGGAACACTGAAGCTTTCTTT.

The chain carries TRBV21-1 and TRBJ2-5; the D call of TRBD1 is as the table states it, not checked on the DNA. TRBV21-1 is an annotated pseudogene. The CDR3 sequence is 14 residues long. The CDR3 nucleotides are TGTGCCAGCAGCAAAAGGGGGCCCGGGGAGACCCAGTACTTC. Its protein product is CASSKRGPGETQYF.

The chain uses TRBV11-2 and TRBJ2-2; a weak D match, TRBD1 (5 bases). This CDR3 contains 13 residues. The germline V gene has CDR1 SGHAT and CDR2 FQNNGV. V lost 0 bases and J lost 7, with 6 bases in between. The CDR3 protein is CASSLDRGGELFF. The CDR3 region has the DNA TGTGCCAGCAGCTTAGATAGGGGCGGGGAGCTGTTTTTT.

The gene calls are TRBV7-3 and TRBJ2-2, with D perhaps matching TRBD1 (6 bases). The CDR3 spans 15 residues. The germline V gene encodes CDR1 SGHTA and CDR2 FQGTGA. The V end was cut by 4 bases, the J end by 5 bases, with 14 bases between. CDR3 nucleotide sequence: TGTGCCAGCAGCTCGACAGGCTTTGGAACCGGGGAGCTGTTTTTT. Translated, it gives CASSSTGFGTGELFF.

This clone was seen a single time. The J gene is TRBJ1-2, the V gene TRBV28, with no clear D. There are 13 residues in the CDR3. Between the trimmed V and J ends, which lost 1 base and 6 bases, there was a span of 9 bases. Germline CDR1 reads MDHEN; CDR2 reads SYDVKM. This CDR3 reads CASSLLTENGYTF. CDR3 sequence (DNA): TGTGCCAGCAGTTTATTAACTGAGAATGGCTACACCTTC.

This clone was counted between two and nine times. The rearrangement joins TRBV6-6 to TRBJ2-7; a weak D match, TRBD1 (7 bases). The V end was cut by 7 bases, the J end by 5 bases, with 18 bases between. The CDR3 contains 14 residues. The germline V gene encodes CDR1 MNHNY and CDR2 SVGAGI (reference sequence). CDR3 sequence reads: CASNLRQGGHEQYF. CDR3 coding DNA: TGTGCCAGCAATCTGAGGCAGGGGGGCCACGAGCAGTACTTC.

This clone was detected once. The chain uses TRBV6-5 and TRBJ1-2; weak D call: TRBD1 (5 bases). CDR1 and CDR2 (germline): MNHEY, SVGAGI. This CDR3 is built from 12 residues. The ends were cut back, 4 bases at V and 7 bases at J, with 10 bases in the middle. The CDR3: CASSSRGSGYTF. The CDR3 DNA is TGTGCCAGCAGTTCTAGGGGAAGTGGCTACACCTTC.

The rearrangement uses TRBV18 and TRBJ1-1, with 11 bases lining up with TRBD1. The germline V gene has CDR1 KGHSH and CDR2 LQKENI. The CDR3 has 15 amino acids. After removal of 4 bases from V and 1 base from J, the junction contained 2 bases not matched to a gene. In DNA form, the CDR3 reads TGTGCCAGCTCACAAGGACAGGGGGCGAACACTGAAGCTTTCTTT. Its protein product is CASSQGQGANTEAFF.

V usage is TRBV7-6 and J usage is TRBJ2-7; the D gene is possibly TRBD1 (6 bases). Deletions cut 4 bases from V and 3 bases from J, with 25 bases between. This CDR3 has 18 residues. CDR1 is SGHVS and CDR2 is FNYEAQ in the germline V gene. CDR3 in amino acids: CASSSLTPRTGSGYEQYF. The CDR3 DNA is TGTGCCAGCAGCTCTCTAACCCCCAGAACAGGGTCGGGCTACGAGCAGTACTTC.

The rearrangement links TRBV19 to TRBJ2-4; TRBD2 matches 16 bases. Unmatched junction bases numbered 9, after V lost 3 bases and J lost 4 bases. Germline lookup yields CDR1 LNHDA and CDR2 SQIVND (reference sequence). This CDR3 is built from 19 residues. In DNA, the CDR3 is TGTGCCAGTAGTATGGGACTAGCGGGAGGGCCAGGGAGAAAAAACATTCAGTACTTC. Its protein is CASSMGLAGGPGRKNIQYF.

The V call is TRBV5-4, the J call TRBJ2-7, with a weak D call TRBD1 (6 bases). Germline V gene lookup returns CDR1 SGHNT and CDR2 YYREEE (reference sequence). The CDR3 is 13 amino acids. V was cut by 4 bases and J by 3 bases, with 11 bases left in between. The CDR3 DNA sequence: TGTGCCAGCAGCCGACCGACAGGCTACGAGCAGTACTTC. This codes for CASSRPTGYEQYF.

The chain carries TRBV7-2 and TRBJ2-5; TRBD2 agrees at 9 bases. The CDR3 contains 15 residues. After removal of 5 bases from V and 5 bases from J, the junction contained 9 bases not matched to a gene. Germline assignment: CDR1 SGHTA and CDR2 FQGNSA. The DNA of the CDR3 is TGTGCCAGCAGCCCTCCGCTAGCGGGGCTGGAGACCCAGTACTTC. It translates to CASSPPLAGLETQYF. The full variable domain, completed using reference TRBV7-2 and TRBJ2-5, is GAGVSQSPSNKVTEKGKDVELRCDPISGHTALYWYRQSLGQGLEFLIYFQGNSAPDKSGLPSDRFSAERTGGSVSTLTIQRTQQEDSAVYLCASSPPLAGLETQYFGPGTRLLVL.

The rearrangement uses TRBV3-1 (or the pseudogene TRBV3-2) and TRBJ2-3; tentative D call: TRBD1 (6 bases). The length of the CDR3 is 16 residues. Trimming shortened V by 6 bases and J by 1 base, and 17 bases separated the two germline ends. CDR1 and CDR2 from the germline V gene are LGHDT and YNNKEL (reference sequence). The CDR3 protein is CASSFGQTWGTDTQYF. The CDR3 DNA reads TGTGCCAGCAGTTTCGGACAGACGTGGGGCACAGATACGCAGTATTTT.

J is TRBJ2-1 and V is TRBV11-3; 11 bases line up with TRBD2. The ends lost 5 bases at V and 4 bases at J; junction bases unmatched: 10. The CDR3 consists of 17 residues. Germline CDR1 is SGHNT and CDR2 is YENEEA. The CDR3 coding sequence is TGTGCCAGCAGCACCAAGGGACTAGCGGAGGGTTACAATGAGCAGTTCTTC. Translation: CASSTKGLAEGYNEQFF.

DNA for the CDR3: TGTGCCAGTAGTATAATCGGGGGGGGAATCGGGTATGAGCAGTTCTTC. Amino acid sequence: CASSIIGGGIGYEQFF. The V and J genes are TRBV19 and TRBJ2-1, with 8 bases lining up with TRBD2. Looked up from germline, CDR1 is LNHDA and CDR2 is SQIVND (reference sequence). CDR3 length equals 16 residues. The V gene end was trimmed by 2 bases and the J gene end by 8 bases; junction bases not matched to a gene: 11.

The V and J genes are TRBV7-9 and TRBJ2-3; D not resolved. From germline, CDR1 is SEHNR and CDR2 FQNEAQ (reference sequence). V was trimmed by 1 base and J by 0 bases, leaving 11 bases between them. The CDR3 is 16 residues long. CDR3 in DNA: TGTGCCAGCAGCTTAGGTTCGTCAGGTAGCACAGATACGCAGTATTTT. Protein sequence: CASSLGSSGSTDTQYF.

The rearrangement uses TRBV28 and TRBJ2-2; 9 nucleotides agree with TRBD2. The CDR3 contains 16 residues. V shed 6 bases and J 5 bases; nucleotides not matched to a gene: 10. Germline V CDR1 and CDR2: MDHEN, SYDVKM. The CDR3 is CASRPAGGRQTGELFF. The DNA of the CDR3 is TGTGCCAGCAGGCCAGCGGGAGGTCGACAAACCGGGGAGCTGTTTTTT.

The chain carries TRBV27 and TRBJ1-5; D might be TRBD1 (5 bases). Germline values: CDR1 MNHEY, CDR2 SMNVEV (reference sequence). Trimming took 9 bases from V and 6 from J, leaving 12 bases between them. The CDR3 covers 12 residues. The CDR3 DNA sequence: TGTGCCAGTCGGGGGAAAACTCAGCCCCAGCATTTT. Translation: CASRGKTQPQHF.

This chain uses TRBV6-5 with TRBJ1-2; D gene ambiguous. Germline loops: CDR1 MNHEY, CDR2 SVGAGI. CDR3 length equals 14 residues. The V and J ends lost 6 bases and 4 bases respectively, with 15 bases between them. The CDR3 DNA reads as TGTGCCAGCAGATCCAGCGGTGACATCTATGGCTACACCTTC. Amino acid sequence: CASRSSGDIYGYTF.

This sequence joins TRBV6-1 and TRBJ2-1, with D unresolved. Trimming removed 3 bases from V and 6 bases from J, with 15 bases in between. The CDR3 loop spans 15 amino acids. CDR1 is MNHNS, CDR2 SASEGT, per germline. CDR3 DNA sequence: TGTGCCAGCAGTGACCTAGGATCTCACTGCAATGAGCAGTTCTTC. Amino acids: CASSDLGSHCNEQFF.

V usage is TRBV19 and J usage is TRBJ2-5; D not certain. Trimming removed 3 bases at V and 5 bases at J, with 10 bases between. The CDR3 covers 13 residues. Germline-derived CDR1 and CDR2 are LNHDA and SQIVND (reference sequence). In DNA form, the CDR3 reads TGTGCCAGTAGTATTTCCGGGTTTGAGACCCAGTACTTC. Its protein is CASSISGFETQYF.